This T cell receptor beta chain comes out of a study of patients and donors after allogeneic stem cell transplantation. TCRdb recomputed calls from the RT-PCR reads with MiXCR, one row per CDR3 protein. The sample records around 170,000 distinct CDR3 sequences, approximately 24% being singletons. J gave up 6 bases and V 6 bases, and 7 bases lay outside the gene matches. From germline, CDR1 is SEHNR and CDR2 FQNEAQ (reference sequence). CDR3 length: 13 amino acids. This clonotype was picked up a small number of times. This sequence joins TRBV7-9 and TRBJ1-1, with TRBD1 matching over 7 bases. The receptor's source is a human donor who was either an allogeneic HSCT recipient or a stem cell or donor lymphocyte infusion donor (not recorded which). It is not recorded whose cells these are; they may come from a transplant donor. The sequencing sample was made of blood, either unsorted or a sorted T cell fraction (not recorded which). The CDR3 DNA sequence: TGTGCCAGCAGACCCAGACAGGGCCCTGAAGCTTTCTTT. Encoded protein: CASRPRQGPEAFF.